The subject of this entry is one TCR beta chain. The entry originates in a study of blood T cells in healthy people across ages. It was with a sample-barcoded 5' primer and a J-beta primer mix that a second PCR of about 6 to 12 cycles was run. TCRdb reprocessed the 5' RACE reads with MiXCR, giving one entry per CDR3 protein. The sample lists fewer than 800,000 distinct CDR3 sequences; roughly 32% were seen once. This CDR3 comprises 15 residues. CDR1 MNHEY and CDR2 SVGAGI come from the germline V gene. Trimming stripped 6 bases from V and 2 bases from J, with 17 bases between. The sequence was collected from a woman of 80 years or more in good health. V and J are TRBV6-5 and TRBJ2-7, with D perhaps matching TRBD2 (5 bases). Sequenced sample: blood. The CDR3 spells CASSSIGGAAYEQYF. In DNA, the CDR3 is TGTGCCAGCAGCTCCATTGGAGGAGCGGCCTACGAGCAGTACTTC.